Listed here are 13 T cell receptor beta chains from one sample, sequenced in a study of T cell responses to AZD1222 COVID-19 vaccine. Here immunoSEQ multiplex PCR was the method, and the copy in TCRdb shows in-frame clones only, minus some. The sample includes roughly 150,000 clones, roughly 92% of them seen just once. Material: peripheral blood, obtained 28 days after the second AZD1222 dose. Receptors originate from an adult who received the AZD1222 COVID-19 vaccine.

The rearrangement joins TRBV5-8 to TRBJ1-1, with 9 bases that match TRBD1. CDR1 and CDR2 (germline): SGHTS, YDEGEE. This CDR3 has 15 amino acids. The V gene end was trimmed by 0 bases and the J gene end by 0 bases; junction bases not matched to a gene: 0. CDR3 residues: CASSLGTGVNTEAFF. The CDR3 DNA is TGTGCCAGCAGCTTGGGGACAGGGGTGAACACTGAAGCTTTCTTT.

DNA for the CDR3: TGTGCCAGCAGTTACAGTAGAGGGAGGGAGCTGTTTTTT. It specifies CASSYSRGRELFF. The genes are TRBV6-2 or TRBV6-3 and TRBJ2-2; a weak D match, TRBD2 (5 bases). CDR3 size: 13 residues. Germline CDR1 is MNHEY and CDR2 is SVGEGT. Trimming took off 2 bases at V and 9 bases at J, with 10 bases between the two ends.

The V and J genes are TRBV27 and TRBJ2-5; 8 bases map to TRBD2. With V trimmed by 4 bases and J by 6 bases, 13 bases remained unmatched. CDR1 MNHEY and CDR2 SMNVEV come from the germline V gene (reference sequence). The CDR3 runs to 16 residues. CDR3 in amino acids: CASSSSPGGRIQTQYF. The CDR3 nucleotides read TGTGCCAGCAGTTCCTCACCGGGCGGGAGGATACAGACCCAGTACTTC.

The chain uses TRBV6-6 and TRBJ1-1, with D uncertain. V was clipped by 2 bases and J by 4 bases, with 8 bases between them. This CDR3 region has 13 residues. Germline CDR1 reads MNHNY; CDR2 reads SVGAGI (reference sequence). The CDR3 DNA sequence: TGTGCCAGCAGTTACGTGGAGGGCACTGAAGCTTTCTTT. Encoded protein: CASSYVEGTEAFF.

V gene TRBV6-2 or TRBV6-3 combines with J gene TRBJ2-5; no reliable D call. The CDR3 is made up of 15 amino acids. Per germline, CDR1 MNHEY and CDR2 SVGEGT. With 2 bases removed from V and 1 base from J, the gap between germline ends came to 11 bases. This CDR3 reads CASSYGFYSQETQYF. CDR3 DNA: TGTGCCAGCAGTTACGGGTTTTACAGCCAAGAGACCCAGTACTTC.

The chain uses TRBV2 and TRBJ1-1; D is perhaps TRBD1 (6 bases). The germline V gene has CDR1 SNHLY and CDR2 FYNNEI. The CDR3 spans 16 residues. The V and J ends lost 7 bases and 6 bases respectively, with 24 bases between them. The CDR3 protein is CASNRQVGGAGAEAFF. CDR3 nucleotides: TGTGCCAGCAACCGACAGGTCGGAGGGGCAGGGGCTGAAGCTTTCTTT.

This chain joins TRBV5-6 and TRBJ1-1; D is undetermined. V was shortened by 0 bases and J by 3 bases, with 15 bases between the two germline ends. CDR1 is SGHDT and CDR2 is YYEEEE in the germline V gene. The CDR3 runs 16 residues. The CDR3 bases are TGTGCCAGCAGCTTGGGATATTCTGAGAAAGACACTGAAGCTTTCTTT. Amino acids: CASSLGYSEKDTEAFF. The full variable domain, in which reference TRBV5-6 and TRBJ1-1 provide the parts outside the CDR3, is DAGVTQSPTHLIKTRGQQVTLRCSPKSGHDTVSWYQQALGQGPQFIFQYYEEEERQRGNFPDRFSGHQFPNYSSELNVNALLLGDSALYLCASSLGYSEKDTEAFFGQGTRLTVV.

The chain couples TRBV5-6 to TRBJ1-3, with a possible D match to TRBD1 (6 bases). V was shortened by 2 bases and J by 10 bases, with 16 bases between the two germline ends. CDR1 is SGHDT, CDR2 YYEEEE, per germline. The CDR3 extends over 14 amino acids. The CDR3 region has the DNA TGTGCCAGCAGCTTCAAGACAGGTTCAGGGACCATATATTTT. This codes for CASSFKTGSGTIYF.

The rearrangement links TRBV28 to TRBJ2-7; D perhaps matches TRBD2 (5 bases). The CDR3 length is 14 residues. The germline gives CDR1 MDHEN, CDR2 SYDVKM. V dropped 7 bases and J dropped 2 bases, with 15 bases sitting between them. The DNA for the CDR3 is TGTGCCAGCAACCGTCCGGAGGCGCCCTACGAGCAGTACTTC. Translating it yields CASNRPEAPYEQYF.

This clone was counted a single time. The V gene is TRBV6-1, the J gene TRBJ1-2; tentatively, D is TRBD1 (5 bases). The ends were cut back, 0 bases at V and 4 bases at J, with 15 bases in the middle. The CDR3 length is 16 residues. CDR1 and CDR2 (germline): MNHNS, SASEGT. For the CDR3, the DNA is TGTGCCAGCAGTGAAGCCGGGGGAGGGATATTCTATGGCTACACCTTC. It yields the protein CASSEAGGGIFYGYTF.

This chain uses TRBV4-2 with TRBJ1-2, with 8 bases identical to TRBD1. The CDR3 covers 14 residues. Germline lookup yields CDR1 LGHNA and CDR2 YNFKEQ. V gave up 1 base and J gave up 3 bases; unmatched junction bases: 1. CDR3 loop: CASSQGGQDYGYTF. DNA for the CDR3: TGTGCCAGCAGCCAAGGGGGACAGGACTATGGCTACACCTTC.

J is TRBJ1-2 and V is TRBV5-1, with no clear D. CDR1 is SGHRS and CDR2 is YFSETQ in the germline V gene. CDR3 size: 14 residues. With 2 bases removed from V and 6 bases from J, the gap between germline ends came to 14 bases. The CDR3: CASSFYTDGDGYTF. CDR3 DNA sequence: TGCGCCAGCAGCTTCTACACGGACGGAGATGGCTACACCTTC.

The sample holds a few counts of this clone. The chain links TRBV27 to TRBJ1-1; D ambiguous. The CDR3 length is 13 residues. Trimming stripped 5 bases from V and 4 bases from J, with 11 bases between. Germline loops: CDR1 MNHEY, CDR2 SMNVEV (reference sequence). CDR3 bases: TGTGCCAGCAGTCTCTCCGAAGCCACTGAAGCTTTCTTT. Translated: CASSLSEATEAFF.